The 19 T cell receptor beta chains below were found in one sample sequenced in a study of cytomegalovirus exposure and HLA in healthy donors. PCR employed 60 Vbeta and 13 Jbeta primers. Libraries were prepared by immunoSEQ multiplex PCR; TCRdb keeps only in-frame clonotypes and omits some of them. The data contain around 150,000 clones, over 70% of them singletons. Sequencing was carried out using PBMCs. The receptors were gathered from a man aged 25-45 years in good health and CMV-seronegative.

The rearrangement joins TRBV7-2 to TRBJ1-5, with D hard to call. Trimming pared 0 bases from V and 0 bases from J, leaving 12 bases between. Germline CDR1 reads SGHTA; CDR2 reads FQGNSA. The CDR3 consists of 17 residues. CDR3 in amino acids: CASSLAVRRDSNQPQHF. CDR3 bases: TGTGCCAGCAGCTTAGCAGTCAGGCGGGATAGCAATCAGCCCCAGCATTTT.

CDR3 loop: CAWSGDRLIETQYF. CDR3 bases: TGTGCCTGGAGTGGCGACAGGCTAATAGAGACCCAGTACTTC. The gene calls are TRBV30 and TRBJ2-5; D may be TRBD1 (6 bases). Looked up from germline, CDR1 is GTSNPN and CDR2 is SVGIG (reference sequence). V was shortened by 1 base and J by 4 bases, with 13 bases between the two germline ends. The CDR3 extends over 14 amino acids.

The chain uses TRBV9 and TRBJ1-6, with unresolved D. CDR3 length: 13 amino acids. The V gene lost 4 bases and the J gene lost 10 bases, with 12 bases spanning the gap. The germline V gene has CDR1 SGDLS and CDR2 YYNGEE. CDR3 protein: CASSSEVRSPLHF. The CDR3 DNA reads as TGTGCCAGCAGCTCAGAGGTGAGATCACCCCTCCACTTT.

The rearrangement joins TRBV27 to TRBJ1-2; TRBD1 matches 7 bases. This CDR3 comprises 14 residues. The germline CDR1 and CDR2 sequences are MNHEY and SMNVEV (reference sequence). The V and J ends lost 5 bases and 7 bases, in that order; junction bases with no gene match: 10. In DNA form, the CDR3 reads TGTGCCAGCAGTGCCACACAGGGGTTGAGTGGCTACACCTTC. Amino acid sequence: CASSATQGLSGYTF.

V and J are TRBV7-9 and TRBJ1-3, with no clear D. The germline V gene has CDR1 SEHNR and CDR2 FQNEAQ (reference sequence). The CDR3 extends over 16 amino acids. Trimming stripped 2 bases from V and 4 bases from J, with 15 bases between. CDR3 in amino acids: CASSLSREPGGNTIYF. In DNA form, the CDR3 reads TGTGCCAGCAGCTTATCCCGGGAGCCAGGAGGAAACACCATATATTTT. The variable domain in full, completed from reference TRBV7-9 and TRBJ1-3, reads DTGVSQNPRHKITKRGQNVTFRCDPISEHNRLYWYRQTLGQGPEFLTYFQNEAQLEKSRLLSDRFSAERPKGSFSTLEIQRTEQGDSAMYLCASSLSREPGGNTIYFGEGSWLTVV.

This clone occurred once. The chain combines TRBV5-4 with TRBJ2-1; 7 nucleotides line up with TRBD1. There are 14 residues in the CDR3. Germline V gene lookup returns CDR1 SGHNT and CDR2 YYREEE (reference sequence). V gave up 4 bases and J gave up 5 bases; unmatched junction bases: 6. CDR3 nucleotides: TGTGCCAGCAGCGACCGGGACAGAGACAATGAGCAGTTCTTC. Its translation: CASSDRDRDNEQFF.

The gene calls are TRBV7-9 and TRBJ1-4, with 10 bases lining up with TRBD1. The length of the CDR3 is 15 residues. From germline, CDR1 is SEHNR and CDR2 FQNEAQ (reference sequence). The V and J ends lost 6 bases and 8 bases, in that order; junction bases with no gene match: 9. CDR3 loop: CASSSQTGGSEKLFF. In DNA, the CDR3 is TGTGCCAGCAGTTCGCAGACAGGGGGCAGCGAAAAACTGTTTTTT.

The chain carries TRBV28 and TRBJ1-5; 7 bases match TRBD1. Per germline, CDR1 MDHEN and CDR2 SYDVKM. The CDR3 spans 15 residues. V shed 3 bases and J 4 bases; nucleotides not matched to a gene: 6. The CDR3, as DNA: TGTGCCAGCAGTTTGACAGGGATGTCTAATCAGCCCCAGCATTTT. Amino acid sequence: CASSLTGMSNQPQHF.

The rearrangement links TRBV18 to TRBJ1-1; the D gene is possibly TRBD1 (5 bases). The CDR3 is 14 amino acids. Looked up from germline, CDR1 is KGHSH and CDR2 is LQKENI. Trimming took 3 bases from V and 0 from J, leaving 8 bases between them. CDR3 residues: CASSPLDMNTEAFF. The CDR3 DNA follows: TGTGCCAGCTCACCCCTGGACATGAACACTGAAGCTTTCTTT.

The chain links TRBV28 to TRBJ2-5; a possible D gene is TRBD2 (5 bases). CDR1 and CDR2 (germline): MDHEN, SYDVKM. Trimming pared 8 bases from V and 2 bases from J, leaving 21 bases between. There are 16 residues in the CDR3. This chain's CDR3 is CASGQPTSGGQETQYF. CDR3 in DNA: TGTGCCAGCGGGCAGCCAACCAGCGGCGGTCAAGAGACCCAGTACTTC.

The chain couples TRBV29-1 to TRBJ1-3; D remains ambiguous. Germline CDR1 and CDR2: SQVTM and ANQGSEA. V was trimmed by 1 base and J by 7 bases, leaving 11 bases between them. The CDR3 contains 13 residues. The CDR3 loop is CSVEGEGGNTIYF. The DNA of the CDR3 is TGCAGCGTTGAAGGGGAGGGAGGCAACACCATATATTTT.

As DNA, the CDR3 is TGCAGCGCCTTCGGGCGGGGGCTCACAGATACGCAGTATTTT. Translated: CSAFGRGLTDTQYF. The chain couples TRBV29-1 to TRBJ2-3, with D possibly being TRBD2 (7 bases). The CDR3 spans 14 residues. Germline V lookup: CDR1 SQVTM, CDR2 ANQGSEA. The V gene lost 7 bases and the J gene lost 2 bases, with 16 bases spanning the gap.

J is TRBJ2-7 and V is TRBV19; maybe TRBD2 (6 bases). Trimming took off 5 bases at V and 2 bases at J, with 19 bases between the two ends. The CDR3 sequence is 16 residues long. The germline V gene has CDR1 LNHDA and CDR2 SQIVND (reference sequence). CDR3 residues: CASSLRGGTSTYEQYF. As DNA, the CDR3 is TGTGCCAGTAGTCTCAGAGGAGGGACTTCTACCTACGAGCAGTACTTC. The complete variable domain, with remaining parts taken from reference TRBV19 and TRBJ2-7, reads DGGITQSPKYLFRKEGQNVTLSCEQNLNHDAMYWYRQDPGQGLRLIYYSQIVNDFQKGDIAEGYSVSREKKESFPLTVTSAQKNPTAFYLCASSLRGGTSTYEQYFGPGTRLTVT.

The chain joins TRBV30 to TRBJ2-2, with a possible D match to TRBD2 (6 bases). V was cut by 6 bases and J by 3 bases, with 32 bases left in between. In germline, CDR1 is GTSNPN, CDR2 SVGIG (reference sequence). CDR3 length: 20 amino acids. Here the CDR3 reads CACTRGPQRESRPYTGELFF. Written as DNA, the CDR3 is TGTGCCTGTACCCGTGGACCGCAACGGGAGAGTAGGCCTTACACCGGGGAGCTGTTTTTT.

The chain employs TRBV9 and TRBJ2-1; 10 bases align to TRBD1. After removal of 3 bases from V and 3 bases from J, the junction contained 0 bases not matched to a gene. The germline CDR1 and CDR2 sequences are SGDLS and YYNGEE. The length of the CDR3 is 14 residues. DNA of the CDR3: TGTGCCAGCAGCGGGACAGGGGGCTACAATGAGCAGTTCTTC. Protein sequence: CASSGTGGYNEQFF.

The chain employs TRBV27 and TRBJ1-6; TRBD1 matches at 8 bases. With 4 bases clipped from V and 5 bases from J, the junction kept 4 bases outside the gene matches. Germline CDR1 is MNHEY and CDR2 is SMNVEV (reference sequence). The CDR3 has 15 amino acids. CDR3 sequence reads: CASSSTGVDNSPLHF. The CDR3 DNA sequence: TGTGCCAGCAGTTCGACAGGGGTTGATAATTCACCCCTCCACTTT.

This chain joins TRBV10-1 and TRBJ2-5; tentative D call: TRBD2 (6 bases). V lost 2 bases, J lost 7 bases, and 14 bases lay in between. The CDR3 spans 14 residues. Per germline, CDR1 WNHNN and CDR2 SYGVQD (reference sequence). In nucleotides, the CDR3 is TGCGCCAGCAGTGAGAAGTCGGGGGTTGGGACCCAGTACTTC. The encoded protein is CASSEKSGVGTQYF.

This clone was seen just once. The rearrangement uses TRBV27 and TRBJ2-7; 12 positions match TRBD2. V was pared by 5 bases and J by 2 bases, with 13 bases of the junction left unmatched. The CDR3 runs to 18 residues. Germline V gene data show CDR1 as MNHEY and CDR2 as SMNVEV (reference sequence). The CDR3 region is CASSPLPRASGRAYEQYF. CDR3 nucleotide sequence: TGTGCCAGCAGTCCCTTGCCGAGGGCTAGCGGGAGGGCCTACGAGCAGTACTTC.

The V call is TRBV27, the J call TRBJ2-7; 12 positions match TRBD2. This CDR3 is built from 16 residues. With 7 bases clipped from V and 2 bases from J, the junction kept 9 bases outside the gene matches. The V gene's germline CDR1 is MNHEY and CDR2 SMNVEV (reference sequence). Here the CDR3 DNA reads TGTGCCAGCAACTCCCTAGCGGGAGGGAAAGCCTACGAGCAGTACTTC. Protein: CASNSLAGGKAYEQYF.